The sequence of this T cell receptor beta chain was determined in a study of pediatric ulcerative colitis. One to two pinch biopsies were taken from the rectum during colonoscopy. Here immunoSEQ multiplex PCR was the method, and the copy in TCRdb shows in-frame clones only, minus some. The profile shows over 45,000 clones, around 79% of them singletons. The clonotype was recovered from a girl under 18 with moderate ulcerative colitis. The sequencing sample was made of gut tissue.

CDR3 in amino acids: CASTWGGRAYEQYF. The CDR3 DNA is TGTGCCAGCACCTGGGGCGGGAGGGCCTACGAGCAGTACTTC. This rearrangement joins TRBV28 to TRBJ2-7; TRBD2 agrees at 9 bases. The CDR3 runs 14 residues. The V gene end was trimmed by 7 bases and the J gene end by 2 bases; junction bases not matched to a gene: 6. Germline V gives CDR1 MDHEN, CDR2 SYDVKM.